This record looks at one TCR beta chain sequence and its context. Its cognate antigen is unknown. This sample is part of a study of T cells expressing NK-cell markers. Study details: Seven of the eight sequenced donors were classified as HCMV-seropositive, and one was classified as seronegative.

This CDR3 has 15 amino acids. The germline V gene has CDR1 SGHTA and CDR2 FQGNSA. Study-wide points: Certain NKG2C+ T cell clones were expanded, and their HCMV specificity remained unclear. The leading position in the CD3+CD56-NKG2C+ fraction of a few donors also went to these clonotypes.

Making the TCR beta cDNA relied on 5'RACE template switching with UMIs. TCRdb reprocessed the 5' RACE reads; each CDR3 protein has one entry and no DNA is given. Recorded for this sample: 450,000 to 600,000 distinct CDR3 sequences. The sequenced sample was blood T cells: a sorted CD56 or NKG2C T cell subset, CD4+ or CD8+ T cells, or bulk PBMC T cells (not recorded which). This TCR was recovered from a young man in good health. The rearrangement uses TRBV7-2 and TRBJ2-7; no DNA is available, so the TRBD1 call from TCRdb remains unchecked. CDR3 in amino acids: CASSLGGGARYEQYF.